This T cell receptor (beta chain) was identified during a study of T cell repertoires in cytomegalovirus infection. Study-wide context: Public TCR beta signatures marked donors with CMV infection and the matching HLA. General observations from the study: Carriers of CMV plus the relevant HLA were identified by cumulative public TCR beta family frequency.

The CDR3 is 15 amino acids. Trimming removed 0 bases at V and 1 base at J, with 10 bases between. About this clonotype: The antigen remains undetermined.

TCRdb processed the reads anew with MiXCR; each CDR3 protein has one entry. The profile covers hundreds of thousands of distinct CDR3 sequences, with about 33% appearing a single time and about an eighth taken by the ten largest. The V gene is TRBV23-1, the J gene TRBJ2-7; perhaps TRBD2 as D (5 bases). TRBV23-1 falls under the ORF class, with uncertain function. The specimen was cultured CD8+ T cells from PBMCs, collected from culture after CMV antigen stimulation. The receptor's source is a human donor in good health (CMV status not recorded). Some clones in this sample may be carry-over from other donors' samples. Here the CDR3 reads CASSQSDSGSYEQYF. CDR3 nucleotide sequence: TGCGCCAGCAGTCAATCCGACTCGGGGTCCTACGAGCAGTACTTC.